The 13 T cell receptor beta chains given below trace back to one sample, sequenced in a study of shared clonotypes between healthy human individuals. Profiling relied on immunoSEQ multiplex PCR, and the TCRdb table lists in-frame clones only, not all of them. The table includes roughly 2.6 million clones, 90% to 95% detected once. The sample comprised naive CD4+ T cells sorted from blood. Noted subset: CD45RA+ positively selected. The receptors here all came from a man between 18 and 35 years old in good health.

The V gene is TRBV2, the J gene TRBJ2-1, with 10 bases that match TRBD1. CDR3 size: 15 residues. Germline lookup yields CDR1 SNHLY and CDR2 FYNNEI. Trimming at V came to 10 bases and at J to 2 bases, leaving 8 bases not matched to a gene. The CDR3 reads CATSPGQGTYNEQFF. CDR3 nucleotides: TGTGCCACCTCACCGGGACAGGGGACCTACAATGAGCAGTTCTTC.

The chain combines TRBV5-5 with TRBJ2-7, with 9 bases that match TRBD2. Germline V gives CDR1 SGHKS, CDR2 YYEKEE (reference sequence). V trimming: 2 bases; J trimming: 6 bases; junction bases outside the gene matches: 6. The CDR3 is made up of 14 amino acids. The CDR3 DNA sequence: TGTGCCAGCAGCTTAGTAGCGGGAGTTGGCGAGCAGTACTTC. It yields the protein CASSLVAGVGEQYF.

The sample holds one count of this clone. The V call is TRBV7-2, the J call TRBJ2-1; D may be TRBD2 (6 bases). The CDR3 totals 16 residues. Trimming removed 2 bases at V and 4 bases at J, with 15 bases between. Germline CDR1 reads SGHTA; CDR2 reads FQGNSA. The CDR3 is CASSLSRGAGYNEQFF. The DNA of the CDR3 is TGTGCCAGCAGCTTATCACGCGGGGCGGGGTACAATGAGCAGTTCTTC.

V and J are TRBV5-1 and TRBJ2-5, with D possibly TRBD1 on 6 matching bases. CDR1 is SGHRS and CDR2 is YFSETQ in the germline V gene. Trimming took off 2 bases at V and 5 bases at J, with 13 bases between the two ends. The CDR3 sequence is 14 residues long. CDR3 coding DNA: TGCGCCAGCAGCTTTACAGGGTCTCGGGAGACCCAGTACTTC. It yields the protein CASSFTGSRETQYF.

The rearrangement joins TRBV7-9 to TRBJ2-7, with 8 bases matching TRBD1. CDR3 length: 14 residues. Trimming took 3 bases from V and 3 from J; bases not matched to a gene: 4. Germline V gene lookup returns CDR1 SEHNR and CDR2 FQNEAQ (reference sequence). The DNA for the CDR3 is TGTGCCAGCAGCTTGGACAGGGTGCTCTACGAGCAGTACTTC. Protein: CASSLDRVLYEQYF.

The V call is TRBV21-1, the J call TRBJ1-6. TRBV21-1 corresponds to a pseudogene. The CDR3 runs 16 residues. The CDR3 region has the DNA TGTGCCAGCAGCAAAGCCCGGACTCCCGAGGATTCACCCCTCCACTTT. Its translation is CASSKARTPEDSPLHF.

The chain is built from TRBV10-3 and TRBJ2-7; 7 bases line up with TRBD1. The V gene end was trimmed by 3 bases and the J gene end by 6 bases; junction bases not matched to a gene: 8. CDR1 is ENHRY and CDR2 is SYGVKD in the germline V gene. The CDR3 totals 14 residues. CDR3 bases: TGTGCCATCAGTGATGGGACAGTAGGCGGCGAGCAGTACTTC. It yields the protein CAISDGTVGGEQYF.

The J gene is TRBJ1-2, the V gene TRBV5-6; 11 bases agree with TRBD1. The germline V gene encodes CDR1 SGHDT and CDR2 YYEEEE. The CDR3 is 14 amino acids. Trimming at V came to 1 base and at J to 8 bases, leaving 4 bases not matched to a gene. The CDR3 is CASSLRTGGRGYTF. The CDR3 DNA follows: TGTGCCAGCAGCTTGAGGACAGGGGGCCGGGGCTACACCTTC.

This clone is a singleton in its sample. This specimen includes other DNA sequences encoding the same CDR3. V usage is TRBV30 and J usage is TRBJ2-1; D is undetermined. The CDR3 length is 12 residues. Germline CDR1 reads GTSNPN; CDR2 reads SVGIG (reference sequence). Trimming took 2 bases from V and 4 from J, leaving 6 bases between them. DNA for the CDR3: TGTGCCTGGAGTCCCCCATACAATGAGCAGTTCTTC. It codes for CAWSPPYNEQFF.

Remarks on this clone: Additional DNA sequences in this sample encode the identical CDR3. V usage is TRBV28 and J usage is TRBJ2-7; D call uncertain. Trimming cost V 6 bases and J 3 bases, with 6 bases left between them. The germline CDR1 and CDR2 sequences are MDHEN and SYDVKM. The CDR3 has 11 amino acids. For the CDR3, the DNA is TGTGCCAGCAGCACCGGCTACGAGCAGTACTTC. Protein product: CASSTGYEQYF.

Details on this clone: The junction differs from germline at one of its ends, possibly a read error. The gene calls are TRBV4-3 and TRBJ1-1; a possible D gene is TRBD1 (6 bases). The CDR3 consists of 13 residues. Germline values: CDR1 LGHNA, CDR2 YSLEER. CDR3 in amino acids: CASSQVSGATLIF. The CDR3 DNA reads as TGCGCCAGCAGCCAAGTCTCAGGGGCAACACTTATCTTT.

This sequence joins TRBV10-1 and TRBJ2-7; perhaps TRBD1 as D (6 bases). This CDR3 has 15 amino acids. CDR1 and CDR2 from the germline V gene are WNHNN and SYGVQD (reference sequence). V was trimmed by 4 bases and J by 6 bases, leaving 19 bases between them. As DNA, the CDR3 is TGCGCCAGCAGTGCGACCGGGACACCTTCGGGCGAGCAGTACTTC. It codes for CASSATGTPSGEQYF.

This chain connects TRBV6-1 to TRBJ2-5; TRBD2 aligns across 11 bases. V gave up 8 bases and J gave up 1 base; unmatched junction bases: 3. The CDR3 covers 14 residues. Per the germline V gene, CDR1 is MNHNS and CDR2 is SASEGT. DNA of the CDR3: TGTGCCAGCCATAGCGGGAGGGGCCAAGAGACCCAGTACTTC. Protein sequence: CASHSGRGQETQYF.